The subject of this entry is one T cell receptor (beta chain). The time point is: pretreatment peripheral blood. Diagnoses among patients were locally advanced or metastatic urothelial carcinoma. This sample is part of a study of PD-L1 blockade in urothelial cancer. The repertoire was sequenced with immunoSEQ multiplex PCR; TCRdb's copy has only in-frame clones and lacks some. The sample has approximately 88,000 clones, about 83% seen once. Trimming stripped 0 bases from V and 0 bases from J, with 18 bases between. The CDR3 has 18 amino acids. V and J are TRBV23-1 and TRBJ2-7; a weak D match, TRBD1 (6 bases). TRBV23-1 is an ORF, with its function uncertain. The sample was PBMCs, taken around atezolizumab (anti-PD-L1) treatment. The TCR sequence derives from a man in his fifties or sixties with urothelial cancer. The DNA of the CDR3 is TGCGCCAGCAGTCAATCCAACACTGACAGGCTAAGCTCCTACGAGCAGTACTTC. Protein product: CASSQSNTDRLSSYEQYF.